These 2 T cell receptor beta chains were all obtained from the same sample, sequenced in a study of metastatic and nonmetastatic thyroid tumors. TCRdb re-clonotyped the PCR reads via MiXCR. The table lists 15,000 to 20,000 clones, 20% to 25% of them singletons, with 10% in the top ten. Patients were all untreated before their thyroid surgery. The specimen was tumor tissue. The receptors were sampled from a male donor with papillary thyroid cancer or a benign thyroid nodule (not recorded which). Some clones in this sample may be carry-over from other donors' samples.

This clone was recorded at least ten times. The chain couples TRBV6-2 or TRBV6-3 to TRBJ1-5; D is ambiguous. The V and J ends lost 7 bases and 4 bases respectively, with 11 bases between them. This CDR3 region has 13 residues. Germline assignment: CDR1 MNHEY and CDR2 SVGEGT. The CDR3 bases are TGTGCCAGCACCGACTCCCTTAATCAGCCCCAGCATTTT. Its translation: CASTDSLNQPQHF.

The chain carries TRBV7-3 and TRBJ1-3; 7 positions agree with TRBD1. The V gene end was trimmed by 1 base and the J gene end by 0 bases; junction bases not matched to a gene: 12. The germline V gene has CDR1 SGHTA and CDR2 FQGTGA. CDR3 length: 19 residues. The DNA of the CDR3 is TGTGCCAGCAGCTTAAATTTGGGGACAGTTGAGAGCTCTGGAAACACCATATATTTT. Protein: CASSLNLGTVESSGNTIYF.